This T cell receptor beta chain stems from a study of HIV-infected patients and healthy controls. TCRdb analysed the 5' RACE reads with MiXCR anew, one entry per CDR3 protein. This table holds under 20,000 distinct CDR3 sequences, about 15% found once. The V end lost 6 bases, the J end lost 1 base, and 6 bases lay between the germline ends. This CDR3 contains 12 residues. In germline, CDR1 is LNHDA, CDR2 SQIVND (reference sequence). This clonotype occurred a few times. This TCR was sampled from a human donor in good health. This chain uses TRBV19 with TRBJ1-1; no clear D. Sequencing was performed on CD8+ T cells from blood. The CDR3: CASSEGNTEAFF. For the CDR3, the DNA is TGTGCCAGTAGCGAGGGGAACACTGAAGCTTTCTTT.